This TCR beta chain was captured in a study of blood T cell repertoires in COVID-19. The wider study: Acute and convalescent COVID-19 samples came from the United States, Italy and Spain. The cDNA or gDNA used as material had been derived from T cells, B-cell-depleted T cells, or PBMCs.

Germline CDR1 LGHDT, CDR2 YNNKEL (reference sequence). This CDR3 is 13 amino acids long. J lost 4 bases, V lost 4 bases, and 2 bases had no gene match. As handled by the study authors: The assay estimated nucleated cells by amplifying reference gene primers. The data were produced by immunoSEQ multiplex PCR, yet TCRdb's version contains in-frame clones alone and is incomplete. The V and J calls and the clone size are those of that table, but D and trimming were determined from the DNA. Of fewer than 400,000 clones in the sample, around 83% were seen once. The rearrangement uses TRBV3-1 (or the pseudogene TRBV3-2) and TRBJ2-7, with 9 bases that match TRBD1. The origin of this receptor is a man younger than 45 with active or convalescent COVID-19. What was sequenced was peripheral blood. The CDR3 nucleotides read TGTGCCAGCAGCCGGACAGGGGTTTACGAGCAGTACTTC. Protein: CASSRTGVYEQYF.